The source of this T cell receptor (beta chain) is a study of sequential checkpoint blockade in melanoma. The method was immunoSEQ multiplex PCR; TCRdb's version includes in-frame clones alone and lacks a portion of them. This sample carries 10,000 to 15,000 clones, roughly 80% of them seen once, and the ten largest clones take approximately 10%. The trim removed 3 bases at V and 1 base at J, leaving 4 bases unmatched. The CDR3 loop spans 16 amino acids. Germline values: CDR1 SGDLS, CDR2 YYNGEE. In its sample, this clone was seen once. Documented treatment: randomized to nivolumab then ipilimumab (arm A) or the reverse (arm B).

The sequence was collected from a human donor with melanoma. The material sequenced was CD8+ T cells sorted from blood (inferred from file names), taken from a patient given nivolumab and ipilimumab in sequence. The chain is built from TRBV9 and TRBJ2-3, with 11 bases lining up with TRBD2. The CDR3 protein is CASSDSGRAGTDTQYF. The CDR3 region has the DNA TGTGCCAGCAGCGATAGCGGGAGGGCCGGCACAGATACGCAGTATTTT.